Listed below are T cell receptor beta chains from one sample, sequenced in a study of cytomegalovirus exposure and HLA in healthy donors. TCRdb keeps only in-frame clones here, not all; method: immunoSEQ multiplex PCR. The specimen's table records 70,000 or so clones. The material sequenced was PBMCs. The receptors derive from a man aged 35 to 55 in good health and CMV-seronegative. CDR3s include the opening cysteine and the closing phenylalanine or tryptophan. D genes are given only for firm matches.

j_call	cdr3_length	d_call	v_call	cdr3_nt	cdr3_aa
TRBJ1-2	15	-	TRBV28	TGTGCCAGCACCCTAACTGGGGCGGGAGGGAAAAGCTACACCTTC	CASTLTGAGGKSYTF
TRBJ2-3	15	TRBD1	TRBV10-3	TGTGCCTCTAGATTTACAGGGGACCCCACAGATACGCAGTATTTT	CASRFTGDPTDTQYF
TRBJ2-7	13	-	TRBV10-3	TGTGCCATCAGTGAGTCTGTCGTAGACGAGCAGTACTTC	CAISESVVDEQYF
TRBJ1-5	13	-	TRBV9	TGTGCCAGCAGCGTAGGTCGGAATCAGCCCCAGCATTTT	CASSVGRNQPQHF
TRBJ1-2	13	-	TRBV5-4	TGTGCCAGCAGCGCGTCCTACGACTATGGCTACACCTTC	CASSASYDYGYTF
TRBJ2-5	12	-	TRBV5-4	TGTGCCAGCAGCTTGTTACGGGAGACCCAGTACTTC	CASSLLRETQYF
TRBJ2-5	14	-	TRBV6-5	TGTGCCAGCAGTTACCTAGGGGTTAAAGAGACCCAGTACTTC	CASSYLGVKETQYF
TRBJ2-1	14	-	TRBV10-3	TGTGCCATCAGTTCGGTAGCGGAGTCGAAGGGACAGTTCTTC	CAISSVAESKGQFF
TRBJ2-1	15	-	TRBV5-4	TGTGCCAGCAGGGGTAGGACTACCTCCTACAATGAGCAGTTCTTC	CASRGRTTSYNEQFF
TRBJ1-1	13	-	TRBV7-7	TGTGCCAGCAGCGCCGACAGGAACACTGAAGCTTTCTTT	CASSADRNTEAFF
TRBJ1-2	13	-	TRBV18	TGTGCCAGCTCACCGGACAGTAACTATGGCTACACCTTC	CASSPDSNYGYTF
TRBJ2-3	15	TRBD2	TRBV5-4	TGTGCCAGCAGCTCAGCGGGGGGTTTTTCAGATACGCAGTATTTT	CASSSAGGFSDTQYF
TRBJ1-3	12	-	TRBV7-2	TGTGCCAGCAGCTTAACAGGGAACACCATATATTTT	CASSLTGNTIYF
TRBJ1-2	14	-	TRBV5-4	TGTGCCAGCAGCTTGGATGGGGGAGGCTATGGCTACACCTTC	CASSLDGGGYGYTF
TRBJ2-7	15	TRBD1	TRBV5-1	TGCGCCAGCAGCTTGGGGCGACAGGGGATCAGCGAGCAGTACTTC	CASSLGRQGISEQYF
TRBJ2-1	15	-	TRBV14	TGTGCCAGCAACAACTTACAAGGGAGATACAATGAGCAGTTCTTC	CASNNLQGRYNEQFF
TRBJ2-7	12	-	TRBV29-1	TGCAGCGTTGAAGGAGGGAGTCGCGTGCAGTACTTC	CSVEGGSRVQYF
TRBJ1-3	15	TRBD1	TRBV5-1	TGCGCCAGCAGCCCGGCGACAGGGGCTGGAAACACCATATATTTT	CASSPATGAGNTIYF
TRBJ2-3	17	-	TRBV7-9	TGTGCCAGCAGCGAGGCCAAACTAGCCTTTAGCACAGATACGCAGTATTTT	CASSEAKLAFSTDTQYF
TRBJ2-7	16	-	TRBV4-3	TGCGCCAGCAGCCAATCAAGAGGAGGGTTGTCCTACGAGCAGTACTTC	CASSQSRGGLSYEQYF
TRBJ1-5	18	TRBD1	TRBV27	TGTGCCAGCAGACCGCAACTGCGGACAGGGGTGGGCAATCAGCCCCAGCATTTT	CASRPQLRTGVGNQPQHF
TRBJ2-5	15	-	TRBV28	TGTGCCAGCAATATGGGCCTCCCATCCCAAGAGACCCAGTACTTC	CASNMGLPSQETQYF
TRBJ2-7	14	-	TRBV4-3	TGCGCCAGCAGCCGAAGCGACAGTTTCTACGAGCAGTACTTC	CASSRSDSFYEQYF
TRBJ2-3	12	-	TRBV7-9	TGTGCCAGCAGCTTCCGGGGAGATACGCAGTATTTT	CASSFRGDTQYF
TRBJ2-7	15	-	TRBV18	TGTGCCAGCTCACCACCCCCAGAGGGCCGGATCGAGCAGTACTTC	CASSPPPEGRIEQYF
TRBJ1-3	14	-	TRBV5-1	TGCGCCAGCAGCTCGGGGGGGAATGGAAACACCATATATTTT	CASSSGGNGNTIYF
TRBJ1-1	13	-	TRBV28	TGTGCCAGCAGTTTTAACAGGGAAACTGAAGCTTTCTTT	CASSFNRETEAFF
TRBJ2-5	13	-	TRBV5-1	TGCGCCAGCAGCTTGGACATCTCGGAGACCCAGTACTTC	CASSLDISETQYF
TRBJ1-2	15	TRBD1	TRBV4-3	TGCGCCAGCAGCCAAGATATTGGCAGGGGGTATGGCTACACCTTC	CASSQDIGRGYGYTF
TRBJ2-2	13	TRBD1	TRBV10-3	TGTGCCACCAGGACAGGGGGCACCGGGGAGCTGTTTTTT	CATRTGGTGELFF
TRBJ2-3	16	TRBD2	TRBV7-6	TGTGCCAGCAGCTTAGGGACGGGGGGGCTTACAGATACGCAGTATTTT	CASSLGTGGLTDTQYF
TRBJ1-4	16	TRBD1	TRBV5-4	TGTGCCAGCAGCAAGGGACAGGGGGCGACTAATGAAAAACTGTTTTTT	CASSKGQGATNEKLFF
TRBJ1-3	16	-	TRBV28	TGTGCCAGCAGATACACACGGGTCTCTGGAATAAACACCATATATTTT	CASRYTRVSGINTIYF
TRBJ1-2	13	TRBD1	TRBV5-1	TGCGCCAGCAGTAATCAGGGGGACTATGGCTACACCTTC	CASSNQGDYGYTF
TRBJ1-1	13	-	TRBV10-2	TGCGCCAGCAGTGAACAGGGAAACACTGAAGCTTTCTTT	CASSEQGNTEAFF
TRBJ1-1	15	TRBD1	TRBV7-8	TGTGCCAGCACTAGGGGACAGGGCACGAACACTGAAGCTTTCTTT	CASTRGQGTNTEAFF
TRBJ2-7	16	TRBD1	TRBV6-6	TGTGCCAGCAGTTACAAACCGGACAGGGGGATAAACGAGCAGTACTTC	CASSYKPDRGINEQYF
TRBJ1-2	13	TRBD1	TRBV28	TGTGCCAGCAGTTTTTGGACAGGGGGCCTCTACACCTTC	CASSFWTGGLYTF
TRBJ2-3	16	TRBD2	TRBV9	TGTGCCAGCAGCGTAGGGGGGGGATCAGGCGGAGATACGCAGTATTTT	CASSVGGGSGGDTQYF
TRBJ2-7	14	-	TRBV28	TGTGCCAGCAACCTACCAGGGATGGACTACGAGCAGTACTTC	CASNLPGMDYEQYF
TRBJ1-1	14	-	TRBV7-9	TGTGCCAGCAGCTTAGCGGGAGGGGGCACTGAAGCTTTCTTT	CASSLAGGGTEAFF
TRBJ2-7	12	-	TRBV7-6	TGTGCCAGCAGCTTAGTAGCGAACGAGCAGTACTTC	CASSLVANEQYF
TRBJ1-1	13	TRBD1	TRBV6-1	TGTGCCAGTACACAGGGGCCGGAGACTGAAGCTTTCTTT	CASTQGPETEAFF
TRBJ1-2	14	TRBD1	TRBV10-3	TGTGCCATCAGTGAAGGGACAGGGACCTATGGCTACACCTTC	CAISEGTGTYGYTF
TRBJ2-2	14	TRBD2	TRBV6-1	TGTGCCAGCAGTCGACTAGCGACCACCGGGGAGCTGTTTTTT	CASSRLATTGELFF
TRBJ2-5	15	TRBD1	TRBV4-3	TGCGCCAGCAGCCAGAACAGGGGGCAGGGAGAGACCCAGTACTTC	CASSQNRGQGETQYF
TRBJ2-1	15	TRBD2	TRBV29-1	TGCAGCGTTGGAACCGGACTAGCGGGATCCAATGAGCAGTTCTTC	CSVGTGLAGSNEQFF
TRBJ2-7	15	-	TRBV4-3	TGCGCCAGCAGCCAAGGCAGGGGCGTAACCTACGAGCAGTACTTC	CASSQGRGVTYEQYF
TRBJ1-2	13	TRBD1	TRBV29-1	TGCAGCGTGGGGGGACAGGGGCGAGGTGGCTACACCTTC	CSVGGQGRGGYTF
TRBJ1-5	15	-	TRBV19	TGTGCCAGTAGTATCTTCCATACTTACAATCAGCCCCAGCATTTT	CASSIFHTYNQPQHF
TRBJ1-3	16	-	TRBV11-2	TGTGCCAGCAGCCTCCTCAAGGGGCCCTCTGGAAACACCATATATTTT	CASSLLKGPSGNTIYF
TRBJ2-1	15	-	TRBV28	TGTGCCAGCCTTATGGGGAGCACGGACTACAATGAGCAGTTCTTC	CASLMGSTDYNEQFF
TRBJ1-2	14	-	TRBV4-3	TGCGCCAGCAGCCAAGACGGACAAGGCTATGGCTACACCTTC	CASSQDGQGYGYTF
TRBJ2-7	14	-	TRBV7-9	TGTGCCAGCAGCCCCCTAGGGGGTCTGCACGAGCAGTACTTC	CASSPLGGLHEQYF
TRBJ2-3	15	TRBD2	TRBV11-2	TGTGCCAGCAGCTTGGGCGGGGGAAGCACAGATACGCAGTATTTT	CASSLGGGSTDTQYF
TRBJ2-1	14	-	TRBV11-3	TGTGCCAGCAGCTTAGGTCCTTCTAGCAATGAGCAGTTCTTC	CASSLGPSSNEQFF
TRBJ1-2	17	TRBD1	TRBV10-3	TGTGCCATCAGCCCCATTCGTCCGGGACAGGGGCTCTATGGCTACACCTTC	CAISPIRPGQGLYGYTF
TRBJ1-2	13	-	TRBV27	TGTGCCAGCAGCGGACAGCTCAACTATGGCTACACCTTC	CASSGQLNYGYTF
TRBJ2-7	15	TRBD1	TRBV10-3	TGTGCCATCAGTCGGACAGGGGGCGGTATACACGAGCAGTACTTC	CAISRTGGGIHEQYF